The clone carrying this TCR beta chain was recorded once. The CDR3 is made up of 15 amino acids. CDR1 LNHDA and CDR2 SQIVND come from the germline V gene (reference sequence). The junction had 8 bases not matched to a gene; V was cut back by 3 bases and J by 6 bases. An amount of RNA that ranged from about 0.45 to 1 ug was reverse transcribed with random hexamers. The TCR beta CDR3 was amplified by immunoSEQ multiplex PCR across 54 Vbeta, 13 Jbeta. TCRdb fed the immunoSEQ multiplex PCR reads into MiXCR, producing one record per CDR3 protein. The table has about 80,000 distinct CDR3 sequences, over 75% seen once. The data belong to a study of CD8 T cells in Susac syndrome.

The rearrangement joins TRBV19 to TRBJ2-1, with 7 bases that match TRBD2. The sample comprised CD8+ T cells from PBMCs. This TCR was sampled from a human donor with multiple sclerosis. Here the CDR3 DNA reads TGTGCCAGTAGTATTGGGATGACTAGCATCAATGAGCAGTTCTTC. Translation gives CASSIGMTSINEQFF.